The entry that follows covers one T cell receptor (beta chain) sequence. The germline V gene has CDR1 MNHEY and CDR2 SMNVEV (reference sequence). V trimming: 4 bases; J trimming: 2 bases; junction bases outside the gene matches: 10. The CDR3 has 17 residues. This specimen belongs to a study of T cell changes during pregnancy in multiple sclerosis. Sequenced by immunoSEQ multiplex PCR; TCRdb stores in-frame clones only, minus some. The data contain around 20,000 clones, roughly 87% of them seen just once; the ten biggest clones take up approximately 7.5%. This clonotype originated in a female donor in good health, enrolled as a control in a pregnancy study. This rearrangement joins TRBV27 to TRBJ2-3; 9 bases agree with TRBD1. The sequencing used CD8+ T cells from peripheral blood mononuclear cells, collected in the second trimester of pregnancy. The chain's CDR3 is CASSWGQGSINTDTQYF. The DNA of the CDR3 is TGTGCCAGCAGTTGGGGACAGGGATCAATAAACACAGATACGCAGTATTTT.